Presented here are 21 T cell receptor beta chains from one specimen sequenced in a study of Tregs in tolerant kidney transplant recipients (dated by TCRdb to the late 2010s). The library was built by means of the immunoSEQ multiplex PCR assay. Not all clones reach the TCRdb copy of this immuneACCESS table, which keeps in-frame sequences only. Checked studies attribute under half of the gap to unresolved V genes and leave the rest unexplained. The sample table holds around 230,000 clones, of which about 80% were seen once. Clones ranked in the top ten supply less than 0.75% of the sample. Sequencing was performed on CD4+ T cells from blood. The receptors shown here come from a human donor in good health.

The rearrangement uses TRBV5-5 and TRBJ2-2; 7 nucleotides match TRBD1. The CDR3 length is 14 residues. Trimming removed 5 bases from V and 4 bases from J; junction bases left unmatched: 5. Germline values: CDR1 SGHKS, CDR2 YYEKEE (reference sequence). CDR3 DNA sequence: TGTGCCAGCAGTTACAGGGGCAGCACCGGGGAGCTGTTTTTT. Protein product: CASSYRGSTGELFF. Drawing the rest from reference TRBV5-5 and TRBJ2-2, the complete variable domain is DAGVTQSPTHLIKTRGQQVTLRCSPISGHKSVSWYQQVLGQGPQFIFQYYEKEERGRGNFPDRFSARQFPNYSSELNVNALLLGDSALYLCASSYRGSTGELFFGEGSRLTVL.

Notes on this clone: Additional DNA sequences in this sample encode the identical CDR3. The chain combines TRBV5-1 with TRBJ2-5; D not resolved. This CDR3 has 13 amino acids. V was clipped by 0 bases and J by 2 bases, with 5 bases between them. Germline CDR1 reads SGHRS; CDR2 reads YFSETQ. The CDR3 DNA reads as TGCGCCAGCAGCTTGGGTATACAAGAGACCCAGTACTTC. Translation: CASSLGIQETQYF.

Here the CDR3 reads CASSLGGPSGMLYEQYF. DNA for the CDR3: TGTGCCAGCAGCTTAGGGGGTCCTAGCGGGATGCTCTACGAGCAGTACTTC. The chain combines TRBV11-2 with TRBJ2-7; 9 bases align to TRBD2. Germline values: CDR1 SGHAT, CDR2 FQNNGV. The V gene end was trimmed by 1 base and the J gene end by 3 bases; junction bases not matched to a gene: 10. The CDR3 is 17 amino acids.

This clone was recorded a few times. J is TRBJ2-7 and V is TRBV5-1; D gene ambiguous. The V end lost 4 bases, the J end lost 6 bases, and 17 bases lay between the germline ends. Per the germline V gene, CDR1 is SGHRS and CDR2 is YFSETQ. The CDR3 length is 14 residues. The DNA of the CDR3 is TGCGCCAGCAGCCCAAGCGCTGGGAAGGCCGAGCAGTACTTC. Encoded protein: CASSPSAGKAEQYF.

The chain employs TRBV5-1 and TRBJ2-3, with TRBD1 identical over 9 bases. After removal of 0 bases from V and 3 bases from J, the junction contained 2 bases not matched to a gene. This CDR3 is built from 15 residues. From germline, CDR1 is SGHRS and CDR2 YFSETQ. This CDR3 is CASSLVGQGTDTQYF. CDR3 coding DNA: TGCGCCAGCAGCTTGGTGGGACAGGGAACAGATACGCAGTATTTT.

The chain employs TRBV14 and TRBJ2-3, with 7 nucleotides matching TRBD2. CDR1 is SGHDN and CDR2 is FVKESK in the germline V gene. With 4 bases clipped from V and 5 bases from J, the junction kept 0 bases outside the gene matches. CDR3 length: 12 amino acids. The CDR3 protein is CASSRGGDTQYF. In DNA, the CDR3 is TGTGCCAGCAGCCGCGGGGGAGATACGCAGTATTTT.

This clone was detected once. The V gene is TRBV19, the J gene TRBJ2-3, with 7 bases matching TRBD2. The trim removed 2 bases at V and 5 bases at J, leaving 10 bases unmatched. This CDR3 comprises 16 residues. Germline-derived CDR1 and CDR2 are LNHDA and SQIVND (reference sequence). This CDR3 is CASSIRISSGLDTQYF. The CDR3 bases are TGTGCCAGTAGTATAAGGATTTCTAGCGGCCTAGATACGCAGTATTTT.

V is TRBV9 and J is TRBJ1-1; D is perhaps TRBD1 (5 bases). V lost 4 bases and J lost 0, with 10 bases in between. From germline, CDR1 is SGDLS and CDR2 YYNGEE. CDR3 length: 14 residues. In DNA, the CDR3 is TGTGCCAGCAGCAAACAGGTCATGAACACTGAAGCTTTCTTT. It translates to CASSKQVMNTEAFF.

The gene calls are TRBV6-1 and TRBJ1-2, with a possible D match to TRBD1 (5 bases). The CDR3 runs 15 residues. Germline values: CDR1 MNHNS, CDR2 SASEGT. The ends were cut back, 4 bases at V and 4 bases at J, with 16 bases in the middle. The CDR3 loop reads CASSGGTGKGYGYTF. In DNA, the CDR3 is TGTGCCAGCAGTGGGGGTACAGGAAAGGGCTATGGCTACACCTTC.

Concerning this clone itself: Other DNA sequences in the same sample also yield this CDR3. The CDR3 here is CASSPERISNQPQHF. CDR3 coding DNA: TGTGCCAGCTCACCAGAAAGAATTAGCAATCAGCCCCAGCATTTT. The genes are TRBV18 and TRBJ1-5; no reliable D call. The V and J ends lost 2 bases and 0 bases respectively, with 8 bases between them. The CDR3 runs 15 residues. CDR1 is KGHSH and CDR2 is LQKENI in the germline V gene. The entire variable domain, with the rest obtained from reference TRBV18 and TRBJ1-5, is as follows: NAGVMQNPRHLVRRRGQEARLRCSPMKGHSHVYWYRQLPEEGLKFMVYLQKENIIDESGMPKERFSAEFPKEGPSILRIQQVVRGDSAAYFCASSPERISNQPQHFGDGTRLSIL.

The chain joins TRBV7-2 to TRBJ2-5; 11 bases align to TRBD2. Germline V gene data show CDR1 as SGHTA and CDR2 as FQGNSA. The CDR3 is made up of 15 amino acids. The ends lost 2 bases at V and 7 bases at J; junction bases unmatched: 6. CDR3 sequence: CASSLRRGLAVTQYF. CDR3 bases: TGTGCCAGCAGCTTAAGGCGGGGACTAGCGGTGACCCAGTACTTC.

CDR3 sequence reads: CASSQELARERNEQYF. CDR3 bases: TGTGCCAGCAGCCAAGAACTCGCCAGGGAAAGGAACGAGCAGTACTTC. J is TRBJ2-5 and V is TRBV4-2, with a possible D match to TRBD1 (5 bases). TRBJ2-7 explains the end of the DNA better; the J call may be wrong. The CDR3 is 16 amino acids. CDR1 is LGHNA, CDR2 YNFKEQ, per germline.

The genes are TRBV30 and TRBJ2-5, with 11 positions matching TRBD2. Per the germline V gene, CDR1 is GTSNPN and CDR2 is SVGIG (reference sequence). The CDR3 is 14 amino acids. Trimming removed 8 bases from V and 6 bases from J; junction bases left unmatched: 11. CDR3 sequence: CAGLAGGGVKTQYF. Written as DNA, the CDR3 is TGTGCCGGCTTAGCGGGAGGGGGCGTAAAGACCCAGTACTTC.

The V gene is TRBV19, the J gene TRBJ2-5; the D gene is possibly TRBD2 (6 bases). TRBJ2-7 explains the end of the DNA better; the J call may be wrong. Germline loops: CDR1 LNHDA, CDR2 SQIVND (reference sequence). The CDR3 loop spans 16 amino acids. The CDR3 reads CASSILPRAGPYEQYF. Here the CDR3 DNA reads TGTGCCAGTAGTATCTTGCCTCGGGCGGGGCCCTACGAGCAGTACTTC.

This clone showed up just a few times. The V and J genes are TRBV9 and TRBJ2-3; 10 positions match TRBD2. J was trimmed by 4 bases and V by 4 bases; bases with no gene match: 6. The CDR3 has 15 residues. CDR1 is SGDLS, CDR2 YYNGEE, per germline. The DNA of the CDR3 is TGTGCCAGCAGCTCTGGACTAGCGGTCCCAGATACGCAGTATTTT. Translation gives CASSSGLAVPDTQYF.

In this sample, this clone turned up once. The genes are TRBV5-4 and TRBJ1-2; D is unclear. The CDR3 loop spans 16 amino acids. Trimming took 0 bases from V and 3 from J, leaving 15 bases between them. CDR1 and CDR2 from the germline V gene are SGHNT and YYREEE (reference sequence). CDR3 sequence reads: CASSLGGNVLDYGYTF. CDR3 nucleotides: TGTGCCAGCAGCTTGGGCGGCAACGTACTAGACTATGGCTACACCTTC.

The chain carries TRBV11-2 and TRBJ2-1, with 11 bases matching TRBD2. The V gene's germline CDR1 is SGHAT and CDR2 FQNNGV. This CDR3 is 15 amino acids long. After removal of 3 bases from V and 4 bases from J, the junction contained 2 bases not matched to a gene. In DNA, the CDR3 is TGTGCCAGCAGCTTCGGACTAGCGGGTTACAATGAGCAGTTCTTC. Translated, it gives CASSFGLAGYNEQFF.

This chain joins TRBV11-1 and TRBJ1-1; D might be TRBD1 (6 bases). Germline V gene lookup returns CDR1 SGHAT and CDR2 FQDESV (reference sequence). The CDR3 covers 14 residues. The V end lost 6 bases, the J end lost 1 base, and 12 bases lay between the germline ends. CDR3 DNA: TGTGCCAGCAGGTTGACGGGACAGAACACTGAAGCTTTCTTT. It specifies CASRLTGQNTEAFF.

The chain carries TRBV10-1 and TRBJ1-1; D remains unclear. The V gene lost 1 base and the J gene lost 4 bases, with 10 bases spanning the gap. This CDR3 region has 14 residues. The germline CDR1 and CDR2 sequences are WNHNN and SYGVQD (reference sequence). CDR3 coding DNA: TGCGCCAGCAGTGAGTGGGGAGGGATCACTGAAGCTTTCTTT. Amino acid sequence: CASSEWGGITEAFF.

This clone was seen just once. This chain links TRBV19 with TRBJ2-5, with D maybe TRBD2 (6 bases). V was pared by 5 bases and J by 3 bases, with 13 bases between. The CDR3 is made up of 14 amino acids. CDR1 LNHDA and CDR2 SQIVND come from the germline V gene (reference sequence). The CDR3 loop is CASSFGGSKETQYF. CDR3 DNA sequence: TGTGCCAGTAGTTTCGGGGGATCGAAAGAGACCCAGTACTTC.

This rearrangement joins TRBV7-2 to TRBJ2-5; a weak D match, TRBD2 (5 bases). The DNA end is a closer match to TRBJ2-7, so the J assignment may be wrong. This CDR3 has 14 residues. Germline assignment: CDR1 SGHTA and CDR2 FQGNSA. CDR3 sequence: CASRRRTVSYEQYF. DNA of the CDR3: TGTGCCAGCAGGAGGAGGACGGTCTCCTACGAGCAGTACTTC.